The 21 T cell receptor beta chains below all came from one sample that was sequenced in a study of CD8 T cells in Susac syndrome. The RNA input was about 0.5 to 1 ug, and it was reverse transcribed with random hexamers. A single record per CDR3 protein comes from TCRdb applying MiXCR to the immunoSEQ multiplex PCR reads. The sample records about 83,000 distinct CDR3 sequences, around 96% being singletons. The sample consisted of CD8+ T cells from PBMCs. These receptors originate from a human donor with Susac syndrome.

The chain has TRBV9 and TRBJ1-2, with D uncertain. Trimming stripped 0 bases from V and 8 bases from J, with 11 bases between. The length of the CDR3 is 13 residues. Germline V gene data show CDR1 as SGDLS and CDR2 as YYNGEE. CDR3 sequence (DNA): TGTGCCAGCAGCGTAGACCCCCCGGAGGGCTACACCTTC. It specifies CASSVDPPEGYTF.

The rearrangement uses TRBV13 and TRBJ2-5, with D perhaps assigned TRBD1 or TRBD2 (5 bases each). V was clipped by 5 bases and J by 5 bases, with 15 bases between them. Germline V lookup: CDR1 PRHDT, CDR2 FYEKMQ (reference sequence). The CDR3 has 14 residues. The CDR3 coding sequence is TGTGCCAGCAGCAGTCCTTGGGACCGGGAGACCCAGTACTTC. Translating gives CASSSPWDRETQYF.

The V gene is TRBV7-9, the J gene TRBJ2-7; maybe TRBD1 (6 bases). The CDR3 spans 15 residues. The V end was cut by 5 bases, the J end by 2 bases, with 16 bases between. Germline CDR1 reads SEHNR; CDR2 reads FQNEAQ (reference sequence). CDR3 loop: CASSGHRERPYEQYF. The CDR3 bases are TGTGCCAGCAGCGGACACAGGGAGCGACCCTACGAGCAGTACTTC.

This chain's CDR3 is CASSRREAFF. The CDR3 DNA reads as TGTGCCAGCAGCCGTCGTGAAGCTTTCTTT. J is TRBJ1-1 and V is TRBV7-9; D is unclear. V dropped 5 bases and J dropped 7 bases, with 5 bases sitting between them. Germline CDR1 and CDR2: SEHNR and FQNEAQ (reference sequence). The CDR3 totals 10 residues.

The gene calls are TRBV5-1 and TRBJ1-2; 12 nucleotides line up with TRBD1. This CDR3 comprises 18 residues. V shed 1 base and J 7 bases; nucleotides not matched to a gene: 14. CDR1 SGHRS and CDR2 YFSETQ come from the germline V gene. CDR3 sequence (DNA): TGCGCCAGCAGCTTGCTCCCGGGACAGGGGGCGTCCGTCCCTGGCTACACCTTC. It encodes CASSLLPGQGASVPGYTF.

The chain is built from TRBV4-2 and TRBJ2-1, with a possible D match to TRBD1 (5 bases). CDR1 and CDR2 (germline): LGHNA, YNFKEQ. V was pared by 1 base and J by 5 bases, with 9 bases between. The CDR3 sequence is 14 residues long. The CDR3 spells CASSQVQANNEQFF. The CDR3 nucleotides read TGTGCCAGCAGCCAAGTACAGGCTAACAATGAGCAGTTCTTC.

The gene calls are TRBV5-6 and TRBJ2-3; 8 bases fit TRBD2. The ends lost 1 base at V and 4 bases at J; junction bases unmatched: 8. CDR1 is SGHDT, CDR2 YYEEEE, per germline. The CDR3 loop spans 16 amino acids. The CDR3 reads CASSLSYGREADTQYF. The DNA of the CDR3 is TGTGCCAGCAGCTTGTCCTACGGGCGGGAGGCAGATACGCAGTATTTT.

This clonotype showed up just once. The chain uses TRBV20-1 and TRBJ2-3, with TRBD2 matching over 7 bases. Germline V gene sequence: CDR1 DFQATT, CDR2 SNEGSKA (reference sequence). With V trimmed by 1 base and J by 0 bases, 4 bases remained unmatched. The CDR3 is 15 residues long. The CDR3 DNA is TGCAGTGCTAGAGGTCTAGCGGACAGCACAGATACGCAGTATTTT. This sequence encodes CSARGLADSTDTQYF.

The chain is built from TRBV7-9 and TRBJ2-7, with 8 bases lining up with TRBD1. Germline CDR1 and CDR2: SEHNR and FQNEAQ (reference sequence). The CDR3 totals 15 residues. Unmatched junction bases numbered 6, after V lost 5 bases and J lost 0 bases. CDR3 bases: TGTGCCAGCAGCCCCTGGGACAGGAGCTCCTACGAGCAGTACTTC. Amino acid sequence: CASSPWDRSSYEQYF.

The CDR3 nucleotides are TGTGCCAGTAGCATCCGGGACCCGCTTGGGGAGCAGTTCTTC. It is translated as CASSIRDPLGEQFF. This chain uses TRBV19 with TRBJ2-1, with D possibly called TRBD1 or TRBD2 (5 bases each). With 6 bases removed from V and 10 bases from J, the gap between germline ends came to 19 bases. The length of the CDR3 is 14 residues. Germline CDR1 LNHDA, CDR2 SQIVND (reference sequence).

V and J are TRBV9 and TRBJ2-7; D is unresolved. The CDR3 is 15 amino acids. The V gene's germline CDR1 is SGDLS and CDR2 YYNGEE. The V end lost 0 bases, the J end lost 3 bases, and 13 bases lay between the germline ends. CDR3 residues: CASSVGGELIYEQYF. In nucleotides, the CDR3 is TGTGCCAGCAGCGTAGGTGGGGAACTCATCTACGAGCAGTACTTC. Looking up the rest from reference TRBV9 and TRBJ2-7 gives the full variable domain: DSGVTQTPKHLITATGQRVTLRCSPRSGDLSVYWYQQSLDQGLQFLIQYYNGEERAKGNILERFSAQQFPDLHSELNLSSLELGDSALYFCASSVGGELIYEQYFGPGTRLTVT.

This chain uses TRBV7-3 with TRBJ2-7; D might be TRBD1 or TRBD2, each matching 5 bases. This CDR3 region has 16 residues. Trimming shortened V by 6 bases and J by 1 base, and 19 bases separated the two germline ends. CDR1 and CDR2 (germline): SGHTA, FQGTGA. Here the CDR3 DNA reads TGTGCCAGCAGAGACCGGGACCGTCCCCATTCCTACGAGCAGTACGTC. Protein: CASRDRDRPHSYEQYV.

In DNA form, the CDR3 reads TGTGCCAGCAGCCCGAAGGAGGGACTAGGATATTTTGAGCAGTTCTTC. Its translation is CASSPKEGLGYFEQFF. The chain has TRBV7-9 and TRBJ2-1; 8 bases are shared with TRBD2. The CDR3 covers 16 residues. With 5 bases clipped from V and 9 bases from J, the junction kept 15 bases outside the gene matches. Looked up from germline, CDR1 is SEHNR and CDR2 is FQNEAQ (reference sequence).

This chain joins TRBV4-3 and TRBJ2-5; perhaps TRBD2 as D (6 bases). Trimming removed 1 base at V and 4 bases at J, with 19 bases between. CDR1 is LGHNA, CDR2 YSLEER, per germline. The CDR3 contains 17 residues. The CDR3 nucleotides are TGCGCCAGCAGCCAAGTCTGGCGGGGAGGCTTAGCAGAGACCCAGTACTTC. The encoded protein is CASSQVWRGGLAETQYF.

The genes are TRBV15 and TRBJ2-7, with 10 bases matching TRBD2. The V gene's germline CDR1 is LNHNV and CDR2 YYDKDF (reference sequence). The trim removed 7 bases at V and 4 bases at J, leaving 7 bases unmatched. The CDR3 runs to 14 residues. This CDR3 reads CATTASGSRYEQYF. The CDR3 DNA sequence: TGTGCCACCACGGCTAGCGGGAGCCGATACGAGCAGTACTTC.

This chain connects TRBV13 to TRBJ1-2; 7 bases match TRBD1. Germline V gene lookup returns CDR1 PRHDT and CDR2 FYEKMQ (reference sequence). The CDR3 runs 15 residues. Germline trimming cut 4 bases from V and 2 bases from J; bases unmatched to any gene: 7. CDR3 protein: CASSSQDRDNYGYTF. DNA for the CDR3: TGTGCCAGCAGCTCACAAGACAGGGACAACTATGGCTACACCTTC.

The J gene is TRBJ2-3, the V gene TRBV13, with a possible D match to TRBD1 (5 bases). The CDR3 totals 13 residues. CDR1 is PRHDT, CDR2 FYEKMQ, per germline (reference sequence). The ends were cut back, 5 bases at V and 6 bases at J, with 12 bases in the middle. The CDR3 sequence: CASSAPGSDTQYF. DNA of the CDR3: TGTGCCAGCAGCGCACCAGGGTCGGATACGCAGTATTTT.

The chain employs TRBV20-1 and TRBJ2-1, with 11 bases lining up with TRBD2. Unmatched junction bases numbered 4, after V lost 4 bases and J lost 2 bases. The CDR3 totals 15 residues. Germline assignment: CDR1 DFQATT and CDR2 SNEGSKA (reference sequence). CDR3 sequence (DNA): TGCAGTGCTATCCTAGCGGGAGGTGCCTACAATGAGCAGTTCTTC. Translated, it gives CSAILAGGAYNEQFF.

The rearrangement links TRBV29-1 to TRBJ2-1, with 7 bases identical to TRBD1. The V gene's germline CDR1 is SQVTM and CDR2 ANQGSEA. This CDR3 is 17 amino acids long. Trimming removed 7 bases from V and 4 bases from J; junction bases left unmatched: 19. The CDR3 DNA reads as TGCAGCGCCACCTTGGGCGAGACAGGGACCCTATACAATGAGCAGTTCTTC. Amino acids: CSATLGETGTLYNEQFF.

The chain is built from TRBV20-1 and TRBJ2-1; TRBD2 aligns across 9 bases. Germline V gene lookup returns CDR1 DFQATT and CDR2 SNEGSKA (reference sequence). The junction had 6 bases not matched to a gene; V was cut back by 6 bases and J by 3 bases. The CDR3 totals 14 residues. This CDR3 reads CSATIAGDYNEQFF. The CDR3 DNA reads TGCAGTGCCACCATAGCGGGGGACTACAATGAGCAGTTCTTC.

This sequence joins TRBV3-1 and TRBJ2-3, with TRBD2 as a possible D gene (5 bases). Germline loops: CDR1 LGHDT, CDR2 YNNKEL (reference sequence). Trimming cost V 0 bases and J 0 bases, with 16 bases left between them. The CDR3 has 18 residues. The CDR3 bases are TGTGCCAGCAGCCAAGACTTTTTTGCGGGCAAAAGCACAGATACGCAGTATTTT. Its protein product is CASSQDFFAGKSTDTQYF.